This TCR beta chain came from a study of blood T cell repertoires in COVID-19. About the study: Researchers got acute and convalescent COVID-19 samples from the United States, Italy and Spain. From T cells, B-cell-depleted T cells, or PBMCs came the material, which was cDNA or gDNA.

This clone was observed once. Each participant's cohort was designated according to participant-reported clinical history. The CDR3 contains 16 residues. After removal of 5 bases from V and 5 bases from J, the junction contained 6 bases not matched to a gene. In germline, CDR1 is SGHAT, CDR2 FQNNGV. Measured with immunoSEQ multiplex PCR; TCRdb has only the in-frame clones, and not every one. The top ten clones hold around 6.5% of a sample with under 200,000 clones, approximately 84% of them seen once. The specimen sequenced was PBMCs or T cells enriched from blood (not recorded which). The receptor comes from a woman in her forties or fifties who had recovered from COVID-19. The chain combines TRBV11-2 with TRBJ2-3; 14 nucleotides match TRBD2. The CDR3 protein is CASSLGLAGVRDTQYF. The CDR3 DNA reads TGTGCCAGCAGCCTGGGACTAGCGGGAGTTAGAGATACGCAGTATTTT.